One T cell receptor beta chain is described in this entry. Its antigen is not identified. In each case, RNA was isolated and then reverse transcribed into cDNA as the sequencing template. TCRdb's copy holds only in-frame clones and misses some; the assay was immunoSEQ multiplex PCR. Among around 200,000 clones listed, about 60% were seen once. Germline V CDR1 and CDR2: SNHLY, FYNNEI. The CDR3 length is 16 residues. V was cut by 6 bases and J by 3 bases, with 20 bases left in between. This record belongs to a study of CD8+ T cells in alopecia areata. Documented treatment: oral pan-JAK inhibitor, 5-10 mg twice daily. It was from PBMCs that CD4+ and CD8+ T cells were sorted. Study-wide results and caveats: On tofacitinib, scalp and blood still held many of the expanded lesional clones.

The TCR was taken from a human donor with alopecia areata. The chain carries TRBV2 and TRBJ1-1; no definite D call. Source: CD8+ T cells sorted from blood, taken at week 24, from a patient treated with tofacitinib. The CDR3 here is CASSGSGGKPYTEAFF. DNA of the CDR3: TGTGCCAGCAGCGGTTCTGGCGGCAAGCCTTACACTGAAGCTTTCTTT. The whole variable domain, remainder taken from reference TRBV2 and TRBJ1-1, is EPEVTQTPSHQVTQMGQEVILRCVPISNHLYFYWYRQILGQKVEFLVSFYNNEISEKSEIFDDQFSVERPDGSNFTLKIRSTKLEDSAMYFCASSGSGGKPYTEAFFGQGTRLTVV.